The text below deals with one TCR beta chain. This sample is drawn from a study of blood T cell repertoires in COVID-19. Study context: T cells, B-cell-depleted T cells, or PBMCs supplied cDNA or gDNA.

Measured with immunoSEQ multiplex PCR; TCRdb has only the in-frame clones, and not every one. The sample has about 61,000 clones; 88% are singletons. The junction had 8 bases not matched to a gene; V was cut back by 4 bases and J by 5 bases. From germline, CDR1 is SGHRS and CDR2 YFSETQ. CDR3 length: 14 residues. This sequence originates from a woman between 50 and 59 years old with active or convalescent COVID-19. What was sequenced was peripheral blood. The chain uses TRBV5-1 and TRBJ2-7; the match to TRBD1 covers 8 bases. In DNA, the CDR3 is TGCGCCAGCAGCCAACGGACAGGGTTGGACGAGCAGTACTTC. This sequence encodes CASSQRTGLDEQYF.